A single sample gave rise to the 2 T cell receptor beta chains below, sequenced in a study of CD8+CD57+ T cells in acquired aplastic anemia. Researchers used genomic DNA as the template to profile TCR beta VDJ and CDR3. TCRdb analysed the reads with MiXCR anew, one entry per CDR3 protein. The sample comprises roughly 58,000 distinct CDR3 sequences, about 56% of which are singletons, and 2% to 2.5% rests with the top ten. The sequencing input was sorted CD4+, CD8+, or CD8+CD57+ T cells (not recorded which) from PBMCs. The origin of the receptors is a human donor in good health, serving as a control.

The rearrangement joins TRBV24-1 to TRBJ2-1; the D gene is possibly TRBD1 (5 bases). Germline CDR1 is KGHDR and CDR2 is SFDVKD. V was cut by 12 bases and J by 9 bases, with 11 bases left in between. There are 10 residues in the CDR3. Here the CDR3 reads CASNRGEQFF. The CDR3 region has the DNA TGTGCCTCAAATAGGGGTGAGCAGTTCTTC.

Many counts were recorded for this clonotype. The chain combines TRBV6-1 with TRBJ1-2, with D perhaps TRBD1 (5 bases). Germline V lookup: CDR1 MNHNS, CDR2 SASEGT. The CDR3 runs to 14 residues. V was cut by 8 bases and J by 4 bases, with 17 bases left in between. CDR3 sequence: CASVKRRDLYGYTF. The DNA of the CDR3 is TGTGCCAGCGTTAAGCGCAGGGACCTCTATGGCTACACCTTC.